These 16 T cell receptor beta chains originate from one sample sequenced in a study of T-cell reconstitution after alpha-beta-depleted transplantation in children. Library preparation (for TCRbeta) was performed with unique molecular identifiers. In TCRdb, the PCR reads were re-called with MiXCR into one record per CDR3 protein. Of roughly 200,000 distinct CDR3 sequences listed, roughly 8.3% are singletons. The sequenced sample was PBMCs, mostly from graft donor cells, obtained 360 days after TCRalphabeta/CD19-depleted stem cell transplant. The source of these receptors is a male patient aged 2-15 years who had a stem cell transplant for acute myeloid leukemia, so the T cells may come from the graft donor.

This clonotype came up a few times. This chain links TRBV6-1 with TRBJ2-5, with TRBD2 matching 7 bases. With 6 bases clipped from V and 4 bases from J, the junction kept 11 bases outside the gene matches. The CDR3 has 15 residues. Germline V gene lookup returns CDR1 MNHNS and CDR2 SASEGT. Here the CDR3 DNA reads TGTGCCAGCAGCCCCGGACTAGGCGGGAGAGAGACCCAGTACTTC. This gives the protein CASSPGLGGRETQYF.

This clonotype showed up just a few times. This rearrangement joins TRBV9 to TRBJ2-3, with TRBD2 matching over 10 bases. From germline, CDR1 is SGDLS and CDR2 YYNGEE. V lost 0 bases and J lost 4; bases outside the gene matches: 5. The CDR3 has 16 residues. For the CDR3, the DNA is TGTGCCAGCAGCGTAGGAGCTAGCGGGAGTGCAGATACGCAGTATTTT. This sequence encodes CASSVGASGSADTQYF.

The chain combines TRBV5-1 with TRBJ2-4; tentatively, D is TRBD2 (7 bases). The CDR3 totals 17 residues. Trimming left V 0 bases short and J 0 bases short, with 13 bases between. The germline V gene has CDR1 SGHRS and CDR2 YFSETQ. The CDR3 DNA reads TGCGCCAGCAGCTTGGCCGTGGGGGGGCGAGCCAAAAACATTCAGTACTTC. Its protein is CASSLAVGGRAKNIQYF.

This sequence joins TRBV12-3 or TRBV12-4 and TRBJ1-5, with D unresolved. The CDR3 extends over 16 amino acids. Deletions cut 5 bases from V and 0 bases from J, with 14 bases between. The CDR3 DNA sequence: TGTGCCAGCAGTCCCCGGGCGGGGATTAGCAATCAGCCCCAGCATTTT. Protein sequence: CASSPRAGISNQPQHF.

A note on this clonotype: A much larger clone lies one base from this, so it may be a read error. This chain uses TRBV20-1 with TRBJ2-5; D is ambiguous. The CDR3 consists of 10 residues. The V gene's germline CDR1 is DFQATT and CDR2 SNEGSKA (reference sequence). In DNA form, the CDR3 reads TGCTCGGCCCTCCAAGAGACCCAGTACTTC. As protein: CSALQETQYF.

Details on this clonotype: It may be a read error: a sequence one base away is much more abundant. The J gene is TRBJ2-1, the V gene TRBV9; no firm D call. V dropped 0 bases and J dropped 0 bases, with 10 bases sitting between them. The CDR3 is 16 residues long. Germline V gene lookup returns CDR1 SGDLS and CDR2 YYNGEE. The chain's CDR3 is CASSVVGSGSYNEQFF. CDR3 coding DNA: TGTGCCAGCAGCGTAGTGGGTTCGGGCTCCTACAATGAGCAGTTCTTC.

This clonotype appeared many times. The genes are TRBV20-1 and TRBJ1-3; D gene unclear. Deletions cut 6 bases from V and 8 bases from J, with 14 bases between. Germline lookup yields CDR1 DFQATT and CDR2 SNEGSKA (reference sequence). The CDR3 is 12 residues long. CDR3 DNA sequence: TGCAGTGCAGAGAGGGTCGGGGACACCATATATTTT. Its translation: CSAERVGDTIYF.

In its sample, this clonotype is medium-sized. The chain joins TRBV7-2 to TRBJ2-3, with no clear D. From germline, CDR1 is SGHTA and CDR2 FQGNSA. V was pared by 2 bases and J by 3 bases, with 12 bases between. The CDR3 covers 15 residues. CDR3 DNA sequence: TGTGCCAGCAGCTTAAATGGTCTTGGGACAGATACGCAGTATTTT. Translating gives CASSLNGLGTDTQYF.

A few counts support this clonotype. The V gene is TRBV15, the J gene TRBJ2-5, with TRBD1 matching over 8 bases. The junction had 8 bases not matched to a gene; V was cut back by 3 bases and J by 2 bases. In germline, CDR1 is LNHNV, CDR2 YYDKDF (reference sequence). CDR3 length: 16 amino acids. The CDR3, as DNA: TGTGCCACCAGCAGTCGACAGGGGAAGGTTCAAGAGACCCAGTACTTC. This translates into CATSSRQGKVQETQYF.

This clonotype was counted at least ten times. V gene TRBV24-1 combines with J gene TRBJ2-1; 12 nucleotides agree with TRBD2. This CDR3 region has 15 residues. CDR1 is KGHDR and CDR2 is SFDVKD in the germline V gene. Trimming removed 6 bases from V and 4 bases from J; junction bases left unmatched: 3. The CDR3 here is CATSRTSGKYNEQFF. The CDR3 DNA reads as TGTGCCACCAGTCGGACTAGCGGGAAATACAATGAGCAGTTCTTC.

The chain links TRBV7-3 to TRBJ2-1, with TRBD1 matching 7 bases. V shed 0 bases, J shed 5 bases, and the junction held 10 bases outside the gene matches. The CDR3 runs 17 residues. Germline lookup yields CDR1 SGHTA and CDR2 FQGTGA. The CDR3 DNA follows: TGTGCCAGCAGCTTAACGCCTCGATCGGGGACAGACAATGAGCAGTTCTTC. This codes for CASSLTPRSGTDNEQFF.

This clonotype has just a few counts. The chain is built from TRBV5-6 and TRBJ2-5; 8 bases are a match to TRBD1. The CDR3 loop spans 14 amino acids. Germline CDR1 reads SGHDT; CDR2 reads YYEEEE. V lost 4 bases to trimming and J lost 2 bases; unmatched junction nucleotides: 4. The CDR3 region is CASSQDRAQETQYF. In DNA, the CDR3 is TGTGCCAGCAGCCAGGACAGGGCTCAAGAGACCCAGTACTTC.

The chain uses TRBV6-5 and TRBJ2-1; possibly TRBD2 for D (7 bases). CDR3 length: 16 amino acids. Deletions cut 2 bases from V and 0 bases from J, with 11 bases between. The germline V gene encodes CDR1 MNHEY and CDR2 SVGAGI. The chain's CDR3 is CASSYEGGSSYNEQFF. The CDR3 DNA reads TGTGCCAGCAGTTACGAGGGGGGGAGCTCCTACAATGAGCAGTTCTTC.

The CDR3 region is CASSRGSTNYLITQYF. The CDR3 region has the DNA TGCGCCAGCAGCCGAGGTAGTACGAACTACCTTATTACGCAGTATTTT. The V and J genes are TRBV4-1 and TRBJ2-3; D gene uncertain. CDR1 MGHRA and CDR2 YSYEKL come from the germline V gene. The V and J ends lost 4 bases and 8 bases respectively, with 22 bases between them. The CDR3 totals 16 residues.

This clonotype occurred many times. The J gene is TRBJ2-1, the V gene TRBV4-1, with D unclear. In germline, CDR1 is MGHRA, CDR2 YSYEKL. CDR3 size: 13 residues. V was cut by 1 base and J by 10 bases, with 11 bases left in between. In DNA, the CDR3 is TGCGCCAGCAGCCAAGCTGAATTTAGGGAGCAGTTCTTC. It specifies CASSQAEFREQFF.

V gene TRBV4-3 combines with J gene TRBJ2-7; 8 nucleotides line up with TRBD2. The trim removed 5 bases at V and 2 bases at J, leaving 5 bases unmatched. The length of the CDR3 is 14 residues. Looked up from germline, CDR1 is LGHNA and CDR2 is YSLEER. CDR3 loop: CASSLGRGAYEQYF. For the CDR3, the DNA is TGCGCCAGCAGCTTGGGGCGGGGGGCCTACGAGCAGTACTTC.